A selection of T cell receptor beta chains follows, all from one sample in a study of blood T cell repertoires in COVID-19. Measured with immunoSEQ multiplex PCR; TCRdb has only the in-frame clones, and not every one. The sample contains 110,000 to 150,000 clones, around 82% of which appear only once. The sample taken for sequencing was peripheral blood. The receptors originated from a man aged 55 to 70 with acute or convalescent COVID-19. Both conserved end residues are part of each CDR3. D genes are given only for firm matches. The size entry is marked missing in some rows and otherwise reads once, few, many or a size class.

size | J | length | D | V | CDR3 | DNA
NA | TRBJ2-7 | 16 | NA | TRBV21-1 | CASSKDQGVRTYEQYF | TGTGCCAGCAGCAAAGACCAGGGGGTAAGAACCTACGAGCAGTACTTC
NA | TRBJ2-7 | 16 | NA | TRBV30 | CAWEPGLGKAAYEQYF | TGTGCCTGGGAACCCGGTCTAGGCAAAGCGGCCTACGAGCAGTACTTC
NA | TRBJ1-1 | 15 | NA | TRBV5-8 | CASSLTGLGNTEAFF | TGTGCCAGCAGCTTGACAGGGCTAGGGAACACTGAAGCTTTCTTT
NA | TRBJ2-3 | 14 | NA | TRBV15 | CATSRDRLLDTQYF | TGTGCCACCAGCAGAGACAGACTCCTCGATACGCAGTATTTT
NA | TRBJ2-1 | 19 | TRBD2 | TRBV19 | CASSGTGQLAGGSYNEQFF | TGTGCCAGTAGTGGGACAGGACAACTAGCGGGAGGTTCCTACAATGAGCAGTTCTTC
NA | TRBJ2-7 | 13 | NA | TRBV27 | CASSPSPTREQYF | TGTGCCAGCAGTCCATCCCCGACACGCGAGCAGTACTTC
NA | TRBJ2-4 | 15 | NA | TRBV5-1 | CASRDTGSAKNIQYF | TGCGCCAGCAGGGATACAGGCTCAGCCAAAAACATTCAGTACTTC
NA | TRBJ2-1 | 14 | NA | TRBV5-5 | CASSLSSILGEQFF | TGTGCCAGCAGCTTGTCGTCAATCCTCGGTGAGCAGTTCTTC
few | TRBJ2-7 | 13 | NA | TRBV11-2 | CASSLYRGYEQYF | TGTGCCAGCAGCTTATACCGGGGGTACGAGCAGTACTTC
NA | TRBJ1-4 | 16 | TRBD1 | TRBV28 | CASSTPGQGPLEKLFF | TGTGCCAGCAGTACTCCGGGACAGGGTCCTCTCGAAAAACTGTTTTTT
few | TRBJ2-7 | 13 | NA | TRBV12-3/TRBV12-4 | CASRAGSGYEQYF | TGTGCCAGCCGCGCGGGGTCGGGGTACGAGCAGTACTTC
NA | TRBJ2-1 | 15 | TRBD1 | TRBV6-5 | CASSTGTVFYNEQFF | TGTGCCAGCAGTACCGGGACAGTCTTCTACAATGAGCAGTTCTTC
NA | TRBJ2-7 | 16 | TRBD1 | TRBV29-1 | CSVEGSATGTLYEQYF | TGCAGCGTTGAAGGTTCGGCGACAGGGACGCTCTACGAGCAGTACTTC
NA | TRBJ2-1 | 14 | TRBD2 | TRBV18 | CASSPGGGFGEQFF | TGTGCCAGCTCACCAGGGGGAGGGTTTGGTGAGCAGTTCTTC
few | TRBJ1-5 | 14 | NA | TRBV28 | CASSSRTRYQPQHF | TGTGCCAGCAGTTCCCGGACACGATATCAGCCCCAGCATTTT
NA | TRBJ2-5 | 13 | NA | TRBV7-7 | CASSRNPSETQYF | TGTGCTAGCAGCCGTAATCCGAGCGAGACCCAGTACTTC
NA | TRBJ1-5 | 15 | TRBD1 | TRBV10-2 | CASSIQGASNQPQHF | TGCGCCAGCAGTATACAGGGGGCTAGCAATCAGCCCCAGCATTTT
once | TRBJ2-1 | 14 | TRBD2 | TRBV29-1 | CSVPGVAGGRGQFF | TGCAGCGTTCCCGGGGTAGCGGGAGGGAGGGGACAGTTCTTC
NA | TRBJ2-7 | 14 | NA | TRBV7-9 | CASSPGLAVYEQYF | TGTGCCAGCAGCCCCGGTCTGGCGGTCTACGAGCAGTACTTC
NA | TRBJ1-2 | 14 | NA | TRBV4-2 | CASSQEGGSYGYTF | TGTGCCAGCAGCCAAGAGGGGGGGAGCTATGGCTACACCTTC
NA | TRBJ2-7 | 14 | NA | TRBV29-1 | CSVEQDSVGGEQYF | TGCAGCGTCGAACAGGACAGCGTAGGAGGCGAGCAGTACTTC
NA | TRBJ2-5 | 12 | NA | TRBV28 | CASSSGAETQYF | TGTGCCAGCAGTTCAGGGGCCGAGACCCAGTACTTC
many | TRBJ2-7 | 11 | NA | TRBV5-4 | CASSFAREQYF | TGTGCCAGCAGCTTTGCGAGGGAGCAGTACTTC
once | TRBJ2-1 | 19 | TRBD2 | TRBV3-1/TRBV3-2 | CASSYYFGLAERSYNEQFF | TGTGCCAGCAGCTACTACTTCGGACTAGCGGAGCGCTCCTACAATGAGCAGTTCTTC
NA | TRBJ2-2 | 16 | NA | TRBV11-2 | CASSHRQGGFTGELFF | TGTGCCAGCAGCCACCGGCAGGGGGGTTTCACCGGGGAGCTGTTTTTT
NA | TRBJ2-7 | 14 | NA | TRBV14 | CASSPVGGAYEQYF | TGTGCCAGCAGCCCCGTTGGGGGGGCGTACGAGCAGTACTTC
NA | TRBJ1-5 | 14 | TRBD1 | TRBV27 | CASSFQQGNQPQHF | TGTGCCAGCAGTTTTCAACAGGGGAATCAGCCCCAGCATTTT
NA | TRBJ2-7 | 14 | NA | TRBV9 | CASSVGQETYEQYF | TGTGCCAGCAGCGTAGGGCAGGAAACCTACGAGCAGTACTTC
NA | TRBJ1-1 | 14 | NA | TRBV30 | CAWSQYRVFTEAFF | TGTGCCTGGAGTCAATACAGGGTTTTTACTGAAGCTTTCTTT